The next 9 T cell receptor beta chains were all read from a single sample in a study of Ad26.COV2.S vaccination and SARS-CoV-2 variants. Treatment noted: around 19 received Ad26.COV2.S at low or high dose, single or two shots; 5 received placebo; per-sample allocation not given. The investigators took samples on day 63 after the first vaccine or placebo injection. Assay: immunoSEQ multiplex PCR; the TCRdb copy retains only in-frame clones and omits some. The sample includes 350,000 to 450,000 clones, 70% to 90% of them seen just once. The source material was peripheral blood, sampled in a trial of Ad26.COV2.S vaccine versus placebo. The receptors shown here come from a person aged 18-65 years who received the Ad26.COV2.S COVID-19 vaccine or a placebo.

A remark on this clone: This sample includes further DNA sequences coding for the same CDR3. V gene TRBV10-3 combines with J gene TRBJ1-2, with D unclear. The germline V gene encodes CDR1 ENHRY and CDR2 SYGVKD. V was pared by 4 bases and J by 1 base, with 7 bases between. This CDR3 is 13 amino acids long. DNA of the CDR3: TGTGCCATCAGTGGAGCAGATAACTATGGCTACACCTTC. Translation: CAISGADNYGYTF.

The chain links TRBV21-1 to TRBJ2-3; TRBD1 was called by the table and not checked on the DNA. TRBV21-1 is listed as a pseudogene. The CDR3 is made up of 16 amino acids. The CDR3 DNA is TGTGCCAGCAGCAAGGGACGGGACACTAGCACAGATACGCAGTATTTT. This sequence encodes CASSKGRDTSTDTQYF.

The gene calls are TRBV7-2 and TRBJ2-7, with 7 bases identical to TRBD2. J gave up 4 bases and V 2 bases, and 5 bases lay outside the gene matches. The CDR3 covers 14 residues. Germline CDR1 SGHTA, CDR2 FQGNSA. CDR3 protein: CASSLTLGGYEQYF. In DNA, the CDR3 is TGTGCCAGCAGCTTAACACTCGGGGGGTACGAGCAGTACTTC.

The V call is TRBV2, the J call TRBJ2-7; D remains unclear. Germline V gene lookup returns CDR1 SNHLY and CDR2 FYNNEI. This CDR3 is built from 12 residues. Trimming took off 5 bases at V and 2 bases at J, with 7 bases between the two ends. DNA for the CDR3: TGTGCCAGCAGTCAGGCAGCCTACGAGCAGTACTTC. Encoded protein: CASSQAAYEQYF.

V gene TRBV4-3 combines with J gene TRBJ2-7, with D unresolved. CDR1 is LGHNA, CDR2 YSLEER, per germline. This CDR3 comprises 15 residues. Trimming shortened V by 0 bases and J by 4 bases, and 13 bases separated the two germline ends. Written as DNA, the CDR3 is TGCGCCAGCAGCCAAGATCCAGACATAGGATACGAGCAGTACTTC. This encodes CASSQDPDIGYEQYF.

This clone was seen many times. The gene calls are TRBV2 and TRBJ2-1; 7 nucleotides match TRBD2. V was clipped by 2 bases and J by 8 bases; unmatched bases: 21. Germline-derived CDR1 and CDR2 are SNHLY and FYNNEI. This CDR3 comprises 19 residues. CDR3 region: CASSEFGGLRETRRDEQFF. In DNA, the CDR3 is TGTGCCAGCAGTGAATTCGGGGGATTGCGGGAGACTAGGCGCGATGAGCAGTTCTTC. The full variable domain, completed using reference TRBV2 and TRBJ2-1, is EPEVTQTPSHQVTQMGQEVILRCVPISNHLYFYWYRQILGQKVEFLVSFYNNEISEKSEIFDDQFSVERPDGSNFTLKIRSTKLEDSAMYFCASSEFGGLRETRRDEQFFGPGTRLTVL.

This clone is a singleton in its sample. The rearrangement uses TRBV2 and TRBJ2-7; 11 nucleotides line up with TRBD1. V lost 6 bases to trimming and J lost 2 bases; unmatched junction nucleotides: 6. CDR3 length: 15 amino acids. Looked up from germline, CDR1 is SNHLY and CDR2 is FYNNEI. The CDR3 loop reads CASRAGTGGTYEQYF. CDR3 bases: TGTGCCAGCAGGGCCGGGACAGGGGGGACCTACGAGCAGTACTTC.

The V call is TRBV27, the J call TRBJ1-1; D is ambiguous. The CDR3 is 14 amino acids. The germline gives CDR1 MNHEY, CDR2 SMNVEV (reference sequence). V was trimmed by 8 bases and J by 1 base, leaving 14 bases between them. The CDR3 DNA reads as TGTGCCAGCCGCCCAGTCCGGGAGAACACTGAAGCTTTCTTT. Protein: CASRPVRENTEAFF.

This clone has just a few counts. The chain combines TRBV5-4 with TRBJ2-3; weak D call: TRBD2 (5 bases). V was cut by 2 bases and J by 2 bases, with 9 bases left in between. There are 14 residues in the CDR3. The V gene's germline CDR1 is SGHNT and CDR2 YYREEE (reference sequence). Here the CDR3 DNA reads TGTGCCAGCAGCTTCCCAGCGGACACAGATACGCAGTATTTT. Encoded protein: CASSFPADTDTQYF.